The TCR beta chain described here comes from a study of blood T cell repertoires in COVID-19. Across the whole study: Samples of COVID-19 (acute and convalescent) were obtained from the United States, Italy and Spain. Sample material is recorded as cDNA or gDNA derived from T cells, B-cell-depleted T cells, or PBMCs.

Germline V gene lookup returns CDR1 MDHEN and CDR2 SYDVKM. The CDR3 has 15 amino acids. The germline V and J ends were trimmed by 5 bases and 5 bases, with 16 bases remaining between them. Authors' analysis steps: Reference gene primers were amplified, and this amplification served to estimate nucleated cell counts. Clones were sequenced by immunoSEQ multiplex PCR, and TCRdb holds only the in-frame ones, with some missing. For V, J and clone size, that table is used; D and trimming come from the DNA. This table holds roughly 62,000 clones, about four fifths found once. The specimen was peripheral blood. The chain combines TRBV28 with TRBJ2-1, with D possibly TRBD1 on 6 matching bases. This sequence originates from a human donor in a cohort sampled during active COVID-19. As DNA, the CDR3 is TGTGCCAGCAGTCCAGCCGGGACATCAAACAATGAGCAGTTCTTC. This encodes CASSPAGTSNNEQFF.